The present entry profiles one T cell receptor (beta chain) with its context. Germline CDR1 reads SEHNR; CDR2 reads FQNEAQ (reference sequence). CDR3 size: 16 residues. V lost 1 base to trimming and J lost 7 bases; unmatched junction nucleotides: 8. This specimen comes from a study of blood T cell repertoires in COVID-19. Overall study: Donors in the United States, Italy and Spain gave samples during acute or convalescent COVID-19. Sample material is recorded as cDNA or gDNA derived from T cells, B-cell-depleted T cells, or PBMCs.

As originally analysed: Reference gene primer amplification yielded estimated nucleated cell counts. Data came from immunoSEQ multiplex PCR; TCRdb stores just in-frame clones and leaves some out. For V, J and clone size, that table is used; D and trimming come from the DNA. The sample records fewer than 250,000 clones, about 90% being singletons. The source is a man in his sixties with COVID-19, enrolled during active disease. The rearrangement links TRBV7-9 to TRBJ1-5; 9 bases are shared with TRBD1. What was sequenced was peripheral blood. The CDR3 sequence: CASSLGVGQGIQPQHF. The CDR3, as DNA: TGTGCCAGCAGCTTAGGGGTAGGACAGGGGATCCAGCCCCAGCATTTT.